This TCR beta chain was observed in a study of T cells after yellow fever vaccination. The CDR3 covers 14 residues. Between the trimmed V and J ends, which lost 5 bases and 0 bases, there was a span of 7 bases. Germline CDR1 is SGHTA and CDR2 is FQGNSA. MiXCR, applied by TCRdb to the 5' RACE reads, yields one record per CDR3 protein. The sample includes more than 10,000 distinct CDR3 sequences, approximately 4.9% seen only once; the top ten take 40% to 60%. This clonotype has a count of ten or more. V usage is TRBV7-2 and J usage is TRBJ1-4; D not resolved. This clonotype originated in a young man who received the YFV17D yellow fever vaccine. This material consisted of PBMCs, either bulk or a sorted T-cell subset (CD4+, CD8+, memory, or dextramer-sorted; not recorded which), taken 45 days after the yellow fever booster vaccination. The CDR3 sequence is CASSPTATNEKLFF. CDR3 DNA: TGTGCCAGCAGCCCGACGGCAACTAATGAAAAACTGTTTTTT. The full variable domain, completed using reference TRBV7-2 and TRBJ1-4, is GAGVSQSPSNKVTEKGKDVELRCDPISGHTALYWYRQSLGQGLEFLIYFQGNSAPDKSGLPSDRFSAERTGGSVSTLTIQRTQQEDSAVYLCASSPTATNEKLFFGSGTQLSVL.